What follows are 26 T cell receptor beta chains derived from one specimen sequenced in a study of OX40 agonist ivuxolimab in advanced cancers. Profiled with immunoSEQ multiplex PCR; TCRdb holds only in-frame clones, not every one. This sample has over 95,000 clones, with roughly 80% found just once. Sample: CD4+ or CD8+ T cells sorted from blood, taken in a trial of the OX40 agonist ivuxolimab. Every receptor here comes from an adult with an advanced solid tumor such as melanoma, head and neck, liver or kidney cancer.

This chain links TRBV4-3 with TRBJ2-5; D is perhaps TRBD2 (7 bases). The V gene lost 0 bases and the J gene lost 5 bases, with 13 bases spanning the gap. CDR1 LGHNA and CDR2 YSLEER come from the germline V gene. CDR3 length: 15 residues. The CDR3 reads CASSQDRGAWETQYF. CDR3 coding DNA: TGCGCCAGCAGCCAAGATCGGGGGGCTTGGGAGACCCAGTACTTC.

This chain connects TRBV6-1 to TRBJ2-3; TRBD2 aligns across 7 bases. The CDR3 extends over 14 amino acids. The germline CDR1 and CDR2 sequences are MNHNS and SASEGT. The V segment lost 6 bases and the J segment 2 bases; nucleotides outside the gene matches: 5. DNA of the CDR3: TGTGCCAGCAGGAGACTAGCTGACACAGATACGCAGTATTTT. Its protein product is CASRRLADTDTQYF.

The rearrangement links TRBV18 to TRBJ1-2; D remains ambiguous. Trimming removed 3 bases from V and 2 bases from J, with 10 bases in between. The CDR3 extends over 14 amino acids. Germline V lookup: CDR1 KGHSH, CDR2 LQKENI. The DNA for the CDR3 is TGTGCCAGCTCACCGGGCCAGGAGAACTATGGCTACACCTTC. This translates into CASSPGQENYGYTF.

The CDR3 nucleotides are TGTGCCAGCAGTTTAACCCGGGACAGGGCATTCTTC. Its translation: CASSLTRDRAFF. The gene calls are TRBV2 and TRBJ2-1; TRBD1 agrees at 9 bases. Germline-derived CDR1 and CDR2 are SNHLY and FYNNEI. This CDR3 comprises 12 residues. V shed 5 bases and J 16 bases; nucleotides not matched to a gene: 9.

Here the CDR3 reads CASSPRLAGGVYNEQFF. In DNA form, the CDR3 reads TGTGCCAGCTCACCCCGACTAGCAGGGGGGGTATACAATGAGCAGTTCTTC. The chain combines TRBV18 with TRBJ2-1, with D perhaps given as TRBD1 or TRBD2 (7 bases each). Germline V gene sequence: CDR1 KGHSH, CDR2 LQKENI. Trimming removed 3 bases at V and 4 bases at J, with 19 bases between. The CDR3 covers 17 residues.

The CDR3 reads CASSAGLLGELFF. For the CDR3, the DNA is TGTGCCAGCTCGGCAGGGTTACTCGGGGAGCTGTTTTTT. This chain uses TRBV7-3 with TRBJ2-2; possible D gene TRBD1, 5 bases. V gave up 8 bases and J gave up 7 bases, with 14 bases separating them. Germline V gives CDR1 SGHTA, CDR2 FQGTGA. CDR3 length: 13 amino acids.

The chain links TRBV6-1 to TRBJ2-3; 12 bases fit TRBD2. V shed 4 bases and J 1 base; nucleotides not matched to a gene: 9. The CDR3 extends over 18 amino acids. CDR1 is MNHNS and CDR2 is SASEGT in the germline V gene. The CDR3 DNA reads as TGTGCCAGCAGTGGAGTGAGGACTAGCGGGATGGGCACAGATACGCAGTATTTT. As protein: CASSGVRTSGMGTDTQYF.

The rearrangement links TRBV7-2 to TRBJ1-6; D unclear. Germline assignment: CDR1 SGHTA and CDR2 FQGNSA. V gave up 5 bases and J gave up 7 bases, with 6 bases separating them. The CDR3 covers 12 residues. The CDR3 DNA is TGTGCCAGCAGCCTCCAAAATTCACCCCTCCACTTT. Translating it yields CASSLQNSPLHF.

The V and J genes are TRBV30 and TRBJ2-1; 7 bases are shared with TRBD1. The V and J ends lost 2 bases and 5 bases, in that order; junction bases with no gene match: 3. Germline values: CDR1 GTSNPN, CDR2 SVGIG (reference sequence). This CDR3 contains 13 residues. The CDR3 loop reads CAWSRDSNNEQFF. As DNA, the CDR3 is TGTGCCTGGAGTAGGGACAGCAACAATGAGCAGTTCTTC.

The chain recombines TRBV19 with TRBJ2-1; 8 bases are a match to TRBD2. V was pared by 9 bases and J by 1 base, with 8 bases of the junction left unmatched. This CDR3 comprises 15 residues. The germline V gene has CDR1 LNHDA and CDR2 SQIVND (reference sequence). For the CDR3, the DNA is TGTGCCAGCATCAGCGGGAGCGAATCCTACAATGAGCAGTTCTTC. The encoded protein is CASISGSESYNEQFF.

The chain carries TRBV7-9 and TRBJ2-7; 7 bases line up with TRBD1. The V gene's germline CDR1 is SEHNR and CDR2 FQNEAQ (reference sequence). The CDR3 is made up of 14 amino acids. Losses at the gene ends were 6 bases for V and 2 bases for J; bases not matched to a gene: 7. CDR3 loop: CASSSDRRTYEQYF. CDR3 coding DNA: TGTGCCAGCAGTTCGGACAGGCGGACCTACGAGCAGTACTTC.

This clone was found a few times. The CDR3 loop is CASSQEGGAQPQHF. The CDR3 DNA reads as TGTGCCAGCAGCCAAGAAGGAGGGGCTCAGCCCCAGCATTTT. The chain joins TRBV4-2 to TRBJ1-5; a weak D match, TRBD1 (5 bases). This CDR3 is 14 amino acids long. Deletions cut 0 bases from V and 6 bases from J, with 9 bases between. Germline values: CDR1 LGHNA, CDR2 YNFKEQ.

V and J are TRBV15 and TRBJ1-3; 8 bases align to TRBD1. The germline V gene has CDR1 LNHNV and CDR2 YYDKDF (reference sequence). Trimming removed 3 bases from V and 0 bases from J; junction bases left unmatched: 4. CDR3 length: 16 amino acids. The CDR3 region is CATSSRQGYSGNTIYF. In nucleotides, the CDR3 is TGTGCCACCAGCAGCCGACAGGGGTACTCTGGAAACACCATATATTTT.

The gene calls are TRBV28 and TRBJ1-5; unclear D gene. The CDR3 runs to 14 residues. From germline, CDR1 is MDHEN and CDR2 SYDVKM. V was shortened by 7 bases and J by 1 base, with 11 bases between the two germline ends. The CDR3 DNA follows: TGTGCCAGCAAGTGGGGAGCGAGCAATCAGCCCCAGCATTTT. It codes for CASKWGASNQPQHF.

In its sample, this clone was seen once. The chain carries TRBV6-1 and TRBJ2-6; TRBD2 agrees at 8 bases. The ends lost 10 bases at V and 2 bases at J; junction bases unmatched: 1. The CDR3 sequence is 13 residues long. From germline, CDR1 is MNHNS and CDR2 SASEGT. The CDR3 nucleotides read TGTGCCACCGGGGGGGCTGGGGCCAACGTCCTGACTTTC. Encoded protein: CATGGAGANVLTF.

J is TRBJ2-1 and V is TRBV28; TRBD2 matches at 11 bases. The CDR3 covers 13 residues. V shed 8 bases, J shed 9 bases, and the junction held 6 bases outside the gene matches. The germline CDR1 and CDR2 sequences are MDHEN and SYDVKM. The CDR3 loop is CASQASGRSEQFF. CDR3 nucleotide sequence: TGTGCCAGCCAGGCTAGCGGGAGGTCTGAGCAGTTCTTC.

The chain combines TRBV15 with TRBJ1-1; tentatively, D is TRBD1 (5 bases). V shed 1 base and J shed 2 bases, with 14 bases lying between them. CDR1 is LNHNV, CDR2 YYDKDF, per germline (reference sequence). There are 16 residues in the CDR3. CDR3 sequence reads: CATSRAGARTNTEAFF. DNA for the CDR3: TGTGCCACCAGCAGAGCCGGGGCCCGCACCAACACTGAAGCTTTCTTT.

The chain employs TRBV7-2 and TRBJ2-3; D remains unclear. Trimming pared 5 bases from V and 0 bases from J, leaving 12 bases between. The CDR3 is made up of 15 amino acids. From germline, CDR1 is SGHTA and CDR2 FQGNSA. CDR3 region: CASSLAASSTDTQYF. The CDR3 DNA is TGTGCCAGCAGCCTGGCGGCTTCAAGCACAGATACGCAGTATTTT.

CDR3 in amino acids: CASSLTGLAHTGELFF. For the CDR3, the DNA is TGTGCCAGCAGTTTAACGGGACTAGCCCACACCGGGGAGCTGTTTTTT. The rearrangement links TRBV27 to TRBJ2-2; 9 bases are shared with TRBD2. There are 16 residues in the CDR3. Germline V gene data show CDR1 as MNHEY and CDR2 as SMNVEV (reference sequence). The J segment lost 3 bases and the V segment lost 2 bases, leaving 4 bases of the junction unmatched.

The V gene is TRBV28, the J gene TRBJ2-5, with TRBD2 identical over 9 bases. Trimming cost V 2 bases and J 1 base; bases outside gene matches: 2. Germline CDR1 reads MDHEN; CDR2 reads SYDVKM. This CDR3 is 15 amino acids long. The DNA of the CDR3 is TGTGCCAGCAGTTTAGCGGGAGGGACCCAAGAGACCCAGTACTTC. This codes for CASSLAGGTQETQYF.

V and J are TRBV5-8 and TRBJ1-5, with a tentative D call TRBD1 (5 bases). CDR3 size: 15 residues. The V end was cut by 5 bases, the J end by 2 bases, with 14 bases between. The germline V gene has CDR1 SGHTS and CDR2 YDEGEE. The CDR3 loop reads CASRLGGFGNQPQHF. CDR3 sequence (DNA): TGTGCCAGCAGACTTGGGGGGTTCGGCAATCAGCCCCAGCATTTT.

J is TRBJ1-5 and V is TRBV29-1, with a weak D call TRBD1 (5 bases). In germline, CDR1 is SQVTM, CDR2 ANQGSEA. The CDR3 spans 12 residues. Trimming stripped 4 bases from V and 4 bases from J, with 8 bases between. DNA for the CDR3: TGCAGCGTTGGGGACGGTAATCAGCCCCAGCATTTT. Residues: CSVGDGNQPQHF.

This clone occurred a few times. The V call is TRBV7-8, the J call TRBJ1-5, with D possibly TRBD1 on 5 matching bases. Germline V gene data show CDR1 as SGHVS and CDR2 as FQNEAQ. This CDR3 is 14 amino acids long. The germline V and J ends were trimmed by 7 bases and 7 bases, with 17 bases remaining between them. The CDR3 nucleotides are TGTGCCAGCACCCCGGTAGGGGTGGGACAGCCCCAGCATTTT. Residues: CASTPVGVGQPQHF.

The gene calls are TRBV28 and TRBJ1-6; D perhaps matches TRBD1 (6 bases). Trimming stripped 5 bases from V and 7 bases from J, with 12 bases between. Germline CDR1 and CDR2: MDHEN and SYDVKM. CDR3 size: 14 residues. As DNA, the CDR3 is TGTGCCAGCAGTACAACAGGGAGGAATTCACCCCTCCACTTT. Residues: CASSTTGRNSPLHF.

This rearrangement joins TRBV21-1 to TRBJ2-1; no DNA check was done on the table's D call, TRBD2. TRBV21-1 is flagged as a pseudogene. The CDR3 has 16 residues. CDR3 loop: CASSKPPRGLSNEQFF. As DNA, the CDR3 is TGTGCCAGCAGCAAGCCCCCGCGGGGCCTTAGTAATGAGCAGTTCTTC.

Turning to this clone: This CDR3 is also generated by other DNA sequences in the sample. The chain carries TRBV19 and TRBJ2-3; 8 bases map to TRBD2. The CDR3 covers 15 residues. Germline V gene lookup returns CDR1 LNHDA and CDR2 SQIVND (reference sequence). Trimming took 6 bases from V and 3 from J; bases not matched to a gene: 8. CDR3 bases: TGTGCCAGTAGCCGAGGCGGGGGGCAAACAGATACGCAGTATTTT. Protein: CASSRGGGQTDTQYF.